Given below is one TCR beta chain in context. The entry originates in a study of T cells after yellow fever vaccination. TCRdb reprocessed the 5' RACE reads with MiXCR, giving one entry per CDR3 protein. The sample lists 400,000 to 650,000 distinct CDR3 sequences, about a fifth seen once, with around 17% in the top ten. Germline lookup yields CDR1 SGHTA and CDR2 FQGNSA. Germline trimming cut 3 bases from V and 10 bases from J; bases unmatched to any gene: 9. This CDR3 region has 14 residues. The input for sequencing was PBMCs, taken roughly 20 days after the first yellow fever vaccination. The receptor was isolated from a man aged 18-30 years who received the YFV17D yellow fever vaccine. V and J are TRBV7-2 and TRBJ1-5, with TRBD1 identical over 7 bases. The CDR3 bases are TGTGCCAGCAGCTTTAGGGGGCTATCAGAACCCCAGCATTTT. It is translated as CASSFRGLSEPQHF.